The present TCR beta chain was sequenced within a study of CD8 T cells in Susac syndrome. Overall study context: Clinically active disease was present in over 5 of the sequenced Susac syndrome patients. 8 or 9 of these patients were in remission. At the time of blood draw, patients with Susac syndrome were therapy-naive, receiving corticosteroids, or receiving intravenous immunoglobulin alone.

Trimming removed 2 bases at V and 3 bases at J, with 11 bases between. From germline, CDR1 is DFQATT and CDR2 SNEGSKA (reference sequence). The CDR3 runs 13 residues. Random hexamers served to reverse transcribe about 0.5 to 1 ug RNA. One entry per CDR3 protein results from TCRdb running MiXCR on the immunoSEQ multiplex PCR reads. The repertoire holds some 200,000 distinct CDR3 sequences, with around 93% as singletons. TEMRA cells were enriched by FACS, while CD8+ and CD4+ T cells were obtained through a negative isolation that was performed magnetically. Sequencing used CD8+ T cells from PBMCs. The chain links TRBV20-1 to TRBJ2-7, with D uncertain. The TCR sequence derives from a human donor with Susac syndrome. The CDR3 loop is CSARLPDGYEQYF. The CDR3, as DNA: TGCAGTGCTAGACTCCCGGACGGCTACGAGCAGTACTTC.